The TCR beta chain described here comes from a study of blood T cells in healthy people across ages. With a J-beta primer mix and a sample-barcoded 5' primer, a second PCR ran roughly 6 to 11 cycles. Every molecule of cDNA carried a tag from a template-switch adaptor with 12 random nucleotides. Using its own MiXCR run on the 5' RACE reads, TCRdb lists one record per CDR3 protein. The sample shows around 600,000 distinct CDR3 sequences, less than 60% of them seen only once. This clonotype was observed a handful of times. Its target is not known. Study observations and caveats: Long-lived donors had more naive CD4+ cells and higher diversity than aged donors. A strong correlation was seen between TCR beta diversity and naive T cell percentage.

The sequence was collected from a man aged 80 or over in good health. Sequencing input: blood.

CDR3 in amino acids: CASSQDFVTSEQFF. DNA for the CDR3: TGCGCCAGCAGCCAAGATTTTGTGACCAGTGAGCAGTTCTTC. This chain uses TRBV4-3 with TRBJ2-1; D gene uncertain. Germline assignment: CDR1 LGHNA and CDR2 YSLEER. V was shortened by 0 bases and J by 9 bases, with 12 bases between the two germline ends. The CDR3 length is 14 residues.